Here is one T cell receptor (beta chain) with its context. Germline CDR1 reads LNHDA; CDR2 reads SQIVND (reference sequence). The CDR3 is 15 amino acids. Trimming took 6 bases from V and 4 from J, leaving 16 bases between them. This record belongs to a study of cytomegalovirus exposure and HLA in healthy donors. The PCR used 60 Vbeta and 13 Jbeta primers. Using immunoSEQ multiplex PCR, the repertoire was profiled, and TCRdb retains in-frame clones only, with some absent. Of 74,000 or so clones listed, around four fifths are singletons. The sequence was obtained from a man in his fifties or sixties in good health and CMV-seropositive. The chain employs TRBV19 and TRBJ1-5; tentative D call: TRBD1 (6 bases). The sample comprised PBMCs. The CDR3 sequence is CASREGTSDNQPQHF. The DNA of the CDR3 is TGTGCCAGTAGGGAAGGGACAAGTGATAATCAGCCCCAGCATTTT.